This T cell receptor (beta chain) is drawn from a study of T cells in Graves' hyperthyroidism and ophthalmopathy. The TCR beta CDR3 regions underwent amplification using RNA transcripts as the source. The primer set for the first-round RT-PCR of the TCR CDR3 was HTBI. TCRdb ran MiXCR on the multiplex PCR reads and lists one entry per CDR3 protein. The sample carries 350,000 or so distinct CDR3 sequences, roughly 21% recorded once. In this sample, this clonotype turned up many times. Among the patients, aged 18 to 65, hyperthyroidism was newly diagnosed and had lasted under 2 months. The germline V gene encodes CDR1 DFQATT and CDR2 SNEGSKA (reference sequence). Trimming pared 0 bases from V and 4 bases from J, leaving 12 bases between. This CDR3 is built from 14 residues.

The specimen sequenced was blood. The origin of this receptor is a woman between 50 and 59 years old with Graves' hyperthyroidism. This rearrangement joins TRBV20-1 to TRBJ2-5, with a weak D call TRBD1 (7 bases). This CDR3 is CSARDLQGGETQYF. As DNA, the CDR3 is TGCAGTGCTAGAGATCTGCAGGGGGGAGAGACCCAGTACTTC.